In this sample, the clone carrying this TCR beta chain turned up once. The CDR3 consists of 14 residues. The germline V gene encodes CDR1 LNHDA and CDR2 SQIVND (reference sequence). V lost 3 bases to trimming and J lost 7 bases, with 15 bases between them. These data come from a study of blood T cell repertoires in COVID-19. Study-wide context: Sites across the United States, Italy and Spain contributed samples from acute and convalescent COVID-19. The cDNA or gDNA used as material had been derived from T cells, B-cell-depleted T cells, or PBMCs.

Method: immunoSEQ multiplex PCR; TCRdb's copy keeps in-frame clones and lacks some. The top ten clones hold 10% of a sample with approximately 200,000 clones, about 91% of them seen once. Participant ages covered 18 to 89 years across about two dozen US areas. Sequencing was carried out using PBMCs or T cells enriched from blood (not recorded which). The TCR originated in a man aged 18 to 29 with acute COVID-19. The J gene is TRBJ1-2, the V gene TRBV19; D might be TRBD1 (6 bases). CDR3 residues: CASSIDGGATGYTF. DNA of the CDR3: TGTGCCAGTAGTATCGATGGGGGCGCGACTGGCTACACCTTC.